The 30 T cell receptor beta chains below come from one sample, sequenced in a study of identical twins. Each CDR3 protein is one row after TCRdb ran MiXCR on the 5' RACE reads. Counted here are 1.5 million or so distinct CDR3 sequences, less than 40% occurring once; the ten biggest clones make up more than 0.25%. Sequencing was performed on cord blood. All receptors come from a newborn girl in good health.

V gene TRBV5-1 combines with J gene TRBJ2-1, with D perhaps being TRBD1 or TRBD2 (5 bases each). The last part of the DNA fits TRBJ2-7 better; the J call may be wrong. Germline V gives CDR1 SGHRS, CDR2 YFSETQ. CDR3 length: 16 amino acids. The CDR3 DNA reads as TGCGCCAGCAGCTTGGACGGGGCTAGCTCCTACAATGAGCAGTACTTC. Residues: CASSLDGASSYNEQYF.

This clonotype showed up just a few times. This chain links TRBV12-3 or TRBV12-4 with TRBJ2-5, with D perhaps matching TRBD1 (5 bases). This CDR3 comprises 13 residues. V dropped 3 bases and J dropped 6 bases, with 11 bases sitting between them. DNA of the CDR3: TGTGCCAGCAGTTTTGTTCCGGACAAGACCCAGTACTTC. This translates into CASSFVPDKTQYF.

This chain links TRBV20-1 with TRBJ1-6; 7 bases map to TRBD1. This CDR3 has 17 amino acids. From germline, CDR1 is DFQATT and CDR2 SNEGSKA (reference sequence). With V trimmed by 2 bases and J by 2 bases, 9 bases remained unmatched. The CDR3 bases are TGCAGTGCTAGAAGGCCTACAGGGGTGGCCTATAATTCACCCCTCCACTTT. This encodes CSARRPTGVAYNSPLHF.

This clonotype turned up a few times. This chain links TRBV2 with TRBJ2-5; 8 nucleotides align to TRBD2. Germline CDR1 and CDR2: SNHLY and FYNNEI. The V gene end was trimmed by 7 bases and the J gene end by 5 bases; junction bases not matched to a gene: 6. This CDR3 spans 13 amino acids. The CDR3 sequence is CASKREGMETQYF. CDR3 DNA sequence: TGTGCCAGCAAACGGGAGGGGATGGAGACCCAGTACTTC.

This clonotype was counted only a few times. This sequence joins TRBV7-2 and TRBJ2-1, with 7 bases that match TRBD2. The CDR3 sequence is 18 residues long. From germline, CDR1 is SGHTA and CDR2 FQGNSA. The ends lost 1 base at V and 4 bases at J; junction bases unmatched: 13. In DNA form, the CDR3 reads TGTGCCAGCAGCTTAGAGCTAGCGAGGGCGGGAGTATACAATGAGCAGTTCTTC. This encodes CASSLELARAGVYNEQFF.

In its sample, this clonotype was seen a few times. V usage is TRBV20-1 and J usage is TRBJ2-3; 9 nucleotides match TRBD2. The CDR3 runs 14 residues. With 5 bases clipped from V and 2 bases from J, the junction kept 5 bases outside the gene matches. From germline, CDR1 is DFQATT and CDR2 SNEGSKA (reference sequence). CDR3 in amino acids: CSAYSGGYTDTQYF. The DNA of the CDR3 is TGCAGTGCTTATAGCGGGGGATACACAGATACGCAGTATTTT.

The J gene is TRBJ2-1, the V gene TRBV21-1; TRBD2, the D gene given by the table, was not confirmed from the DNA. TRBV21-1 is a pseudogene. There are 14 residues in the CDR3. The DNA of the CDR3 is TGTGCCAGCAGCAAACTAGCGGCCTACAATAAGCAGTTCTTC. Protein sequence: CASSKLAAYNKQFF.

For the CDR3, the DNA is TGCGCCAGCAGCTTGATAGCGCATGAGCAGTTCTTC. Its translation is CASSLIAHEQFF. J is TRBJ2-1 and V is TRBV5-1, with TRBD2 as a possible D gene (5 bases). The V gene's germline CDR1 is SGHRS and CDR2 YFSETQ. V shed 1 base and J shed 8 bases, with 7 bases lying between them. The CDR3 has 12 amino acids.

This clonotype was seen more than once but under ten times. The V and J genes are TRBV9 and TRBJ2-1; 7 nucleotides line up with TRBD2. The germline V gene encodes CDR1 SGDLS and CDR2 YYNGEE. The CDR3 runs to 14 residues. Trimming cost V 0 bases and J 5 bases; bases outside gene matches: 2. CDR3 DNA: TGTGCCAGCAGCGTAGGACTAGCCCACAATGAGCAGTTCTTC. It specifies CASSVGLAHNEQFF. The full variable domain, in which reference TRBV9 and TRBJ2-1 provide the parts outside the CDR3, is DSGVTQTPKHLITATGQRVTLRCSPRSGDLSVYWYQQSLDQGLQFLIQYYNGEERAKGNILERFSAQQFPDLHSELNLSSLELGDSALYFCASSVGLAHNEQFFGPGTRLTVL.

This clonotype was counted between two and nine times. This chain links TRBV5-1 with TRBJ2-2; D remains ambiguous. V lost 1 base to trimming and J lost 5 bases, with 12 bases between them. The CDR3 loop spans 15 amino acids. Germline V CDR1 and CDR2: SGHRS, YFSETQ. The chain's CDR3 is CASSLTKWGTGELFF. DNA of the CDR3: TGCGCCAGCAGCTTGACCAAATGGGGTACCGGGGAGCTGTTTTTT.

As to this clonotype: This clone may be a read error of a much larger clone one base away. V usage is TRBV29-1 and J usage is TRBJ2-5, with D tentatively TRBD2 (6 bases). The V gene lost 2 bases and the J gene lost 7 bases, with 14 bases spanning the gap. The CDR3 contains 13 residues. Germline V lookup: CDR1 SQVTM, CDR2 ANQGSEA. The CDR3 protein is CSVEFWGVGTQYF. CDR3 sequence (DNA): TGCAGCGTTGAATTCTGGGGGGTCGGGACCCAGTACTTC.

The rearrangement joins TRBV29-1 to TRBJ2-5; D is unclear. CDR1 is SQVTM, CDR2 ANQGSEA, per germline. The CDR3 is made up of 13 amino acids. V was shortened by 4 bases and J by 1 base, with 10 bases between the two germline ends. Here the CDR3 reads CSVGASPQETQYF. The CDR3 DNA is TGCAGCGTTGGGGCCTCACCCCAAGAGACCCAGTACTTC.

The chain joins TRBV20-1 to TRBJ2-7, with 8 positions matching TRBD2. CDR1 is DFQATT and CDR2 is SNEGSKA in the germline V gene (reference sequence). The CDR3 is 14 residues long. The V segment lost 3 bases and the J segment 0 bases; nucleotides outside the gene matches: 4. CDR3 in DNA: TGCAGTGCTAGTCGTAGCGGGGACTCCTACGAGCAGTACTTC. Translation gives CSASRSGDSYEQYF.

In this sample, this clonotype turned up a few times. V usage is TRBV6-6 and J usage is TRBJ1-6; possibly TRBD1 for D (5 bases). From germline, CDR1 is MNHNY and CDR2 SVGAGI (reference sequence). The CDR3 is 16 amino acids. V lost 0 bases, J lost 0 bases, and 6 bases lay in between. The CDR3 DNA is TGTGCCAGCAGTTACTCCAGGGCCTCCTATAATTCACCCCTCCACTTT. Its protein product is CASSYSRASYNSPLHF.

V and J are TRBV5-1 and TRBJ1-4; no firm D call. The germline CDR1 and CDR2 sequences are SGHRS and YFSETQ. V lost 1 base and J 0 bases, leaving 10 bases between the germline ends. The CDR3 loop spans 16 amino acids. The CDR3 region has the DNA TGCGCCAGCAGCTTGCCGTCCGGCGCAACTAATGAAAAACTGTTTTTT. Residues: CASSLPSGATNEKLFF.

At least ten counts were recorded for this clonotype. A much larger clone differs by one base, so this may be a read error. The chain is built from TRBV10-3 and TRBJ2-5; D remains ambiguous. The CDR3 consists of 10 residues. CDR1 ENHRY and CDR2 SYGVKD come from the germline V gene. Trimming stripped 4 bases from V and 5 bases from J, with 2 bases between. The CDR3 region has the DNA TGTGCCATCAGTGGGGAGACCCAGTACTTC. Translating it yields CAISGETQYF.

The chain joins TRBV5-1 to TRBJ1-2; TRBD1 is a possible D gene (5 bases). Germline-derived CDR1 and CDR2 are SGHRS and YFSETQ. CDR3 length: 15 amino acids. Trimming stripped 0 bases from V and 2 bases from J, with 11 bases between. In DNA form, the CDR3 reads TGCGCCAGCAGCTTGGGCAGGGAGGAGAACTATGGCTACACCTTC. Its translation is CASSLGREENYGYTF.

The chain recombines TRBV7-2 with TRBJ1-1; D remains unclear. Per germline, CDR1 SGHTA and CDR2 FQGNSA. Trimming took off 5 bases at V and 1 base at J, with 20 bases between the two ends. This CDR3 has 17 amino acids. The CDR3 spells CASSRPLAGKKNTEAFF. The CDR3, as DNA: TGTGCCAGCAGCCGACCCCTTGCGGGGAAAAAGAACACTGAAGCTTTCTTT.

J is TRBJ2-6 and V is TRBV28; unclear D gene. The CDR3 is made up of 16 amino acids. V lost 1 base and J 0 bases, leaving 7 bases between the germline ends. Germline V gives CDR1 MDHEN, CDR2 SYDVKM. The CDR3, as DNA: TGTGCCAGCAGTTTATTCTACGGCTCTGGGGCCAACGTCCTGACTTTC. Its translation is CASSLFYGSGANVLTF.

This clonotype was recorded at least ten times. This chain joins TRBV5-1 and TRBJ1-4; maybe TRBD1 (5 bases). The CDR3 has 15 amino acids. V gave up 2 bases and J gave up 3 bases, with 11 bases separating them. The V gene's germline CDR1 is SGHRS and CDR2 YFSETQ. CDR3 amino acids: CASSFAGPANEKLFF. Written as DNA, the CDR3 is TGCGCCAGCAGCTTTGCGGGACCGGCTAATGAAAAACTGTTTTTT.

The CDR3 DNA follows: TGTGCCAGCAGTTTCAGGTCGAGTCGCTACACCTTC. This sequence encodes CASSFRSSRYTF. The V call is TRBV12-3 or TRBV12-4, the J call TRBJ1-2, with no clear D. V dropped 3 bases and J dropped 9 bases, with 11 bases sitting between them. The CDR3 has 12 residues.

This clonotype was seen a few times. This sequence joins TRBV28 and TRBJ2-3, with D uncertain. The CDR3 runs to 11 residues. CDR1 is MDHEN, CDR2 SYDVKM, per germline. V gave up 10 bases and J gave up 2 bases, with 7 bases separating them. This CDR3 reads CAISITDTQYF. The CDR3, as DNA: TGTGCCATCTCCATCACAGATACGCAGTATTTT.

This chain links TRBV4-1 with TRBJ2-3; the match to TRBD2 covers 8 bases. The V segment lost 5 bases and the J segment 3 bases; nucleotides outside the gene matches: 7. Per the germline V gene, CDR1 is MGHRA and CDR2 is YSYEKL. CDR3 length: 15 residues. This chain's CDR3 is CASSAPGTRTDTQYF. In DNA form, the CDR3 reads TGCGCCAGCAGCGCCCCCGGGACTAGAACAGATACGCAGTATTTT.

This clonotype turned up a few times. V is TRBV6-2 or TRBV6-3 and J is TRBJ2-1, with 9 bases matching TRBD2. The J call may be faulty, since TRBJ2-7 better matches the DNA end. This CDR3 contains 15 residues. From germline, CDR1 is MNHEY and CDR2 SVGEGT. In DNA, the CDR3 is TGTGCCAGCAGTTTTAGCGGGAGCCCCTACAATGAGCAGTACTTC. It specifies CASSFSGSPYNEQYF.

The V call is TRBV5-6, the J call TRBJ2-2, with unresolved D. The CDR3 covers 13 residues. V lost 0 bases and J 6 bases, leaving 6 bases between the germline ends. Germline V lookup: CDR1 SGHDT, CDR2 YYEEEE. The chain's CDR3 is CASSLGPAGELFF. The CDR3 DNA is TGTGCCAGCAGCTTGGGGCCAGCCGGGGAGCTGTTTTTT. Based on the CDR3 plus reference TRBV5-6 and TRBJ2-2, the full variable domain is DAGVTQSPTHLIKTRGQQVTLRCSPKSGHDTVSWYQQALGQGPQFIFQYYEEEERQRGNFPDRFSGHQFPNYSSELNVNALLLGDSALYLCASSLGPAGELFFGEGSRLTVL.

This clonotype appeared many times. This chain links TRBV10-3 with TRBJ2-3; D is perhaps TRBD2 (6 bases). Germline values: CDR1 ENHRY, CDR2 SYGVKD. The CDR3 length is 14 residues. Deletions cut 6 bases from V and 4 bases from J, with 14 bases between. The CDR3 region has the DNA TGTGCCATCAGACAAGGGACTTCATCAGATACGCAGTATTTT. It is translated as CAIRQGTSSDTQYF.

In its sample, this clonotype was seen a few times. The J gene is TRBJ2-3, the V gene TRBV29-1, with 8 bases aligning to TRBD1. The CDR3 is made up of 14 amino acids. In germline, CDR1 is SQVTM, CDR2 ANQGSEA. V was clipped by 3 bases and J by 1 base; unmatched bases: 3. CDR3 sequence reads: CSVDRGLGTDTQYF. In nucleotides, the CDR3 is TGCAGCGTTGACAGGGGGCTAGGCACAGATACGCAGTATTTT.

This clonotype has only a few counts. The chain's CDR3 is CASTQGAEEKLFF. The CDR3 DNA is TGTGCCAGCACTCAGGGGGCAGAAGAAAAACTGTTTTTT. The chain joins TRBV12-3 or TRBV12-4 to TRBJ1-4; 8 bases are a match to TRBD1. J was trimmed by 8 bases and V by 7 bases; bases with no gene match: 6. The CDR3 consists of 13 residues.

This clonotype was detected a few times. This chain uses TRBV7-6 with TRBJ1-4; a possible D gene is TRBD1 (5 bases). The CDR3 is made up of 12 amino acids. Trimming cost V 4 bases and J 11 bases, with 11 bases left between them. Germline V lookup: CDR1 SGHVS, CDR2 FNYEAQ. CDR3: CASSSVGGKLFF. The DNA for the CDR3 is TGTGCCAGCAGCTCCGTCGGGGGTAAACTGTTTTTT. Filled out from reference TRBV7-6 and TRBJ1-4, the complete variable domain reads GAGVSQSPRYKVTKRGQDVALRCDPISGHVSLYWYRQALGQGPEFLTYFNYEAQQDKSGLPNDRFSAERPEGSISTLTIQRTEQRDSAMYRCASSSVGGKLFFGSGTQLSVL.

This clonotype showed up many times. J is TRBJ1-1 and V is TRBV20-1; possibly TRBD1 for D (5 bases). Germline V gene lookup returns CDR1 DFQATT and CDR2 SNEGSKA (reference sequence). Trimming removed 3 bases at V and 1 base at J, with 6 bases between. The CDR3 sequence is 12 residues long. The CDR3 bases are TGCAGTGCTAGTGGGGGGAACACTGAAGCTTTCTTT. Translating it yields CSASGGNTEAFF.